This T cell receptor beta chain was documented in a study of CD4+ T cells in melanoma. TCRdb keeps only in-frame clones here, not all; method: immunoSEQ multiplex PCR. The data contain some 110,000 clones, around 93% of them singletons. Trimming shortened V by 6 bases and J by 0 bases, and 18 bases separated the two germline ends. The length of the CDR3 is 18 residues. Germline CDR1 reads LNHDA; CDR2 reads SQIVND (reference sequence). The sequence came from a human donor with melanoma. The rearrangement links TRBV19 to TRBJ2-6; TRBD2 might be the D (5 bases). The specimen was peripheral blood. The CDR3 region has the DNA TGTGCCAGTAGCTCGGGGTGGGTCGGTGGCTCTGGGGCCAACGTCCTGACTTTC. Protein product: CASSSGWVGGSGANVLTF.